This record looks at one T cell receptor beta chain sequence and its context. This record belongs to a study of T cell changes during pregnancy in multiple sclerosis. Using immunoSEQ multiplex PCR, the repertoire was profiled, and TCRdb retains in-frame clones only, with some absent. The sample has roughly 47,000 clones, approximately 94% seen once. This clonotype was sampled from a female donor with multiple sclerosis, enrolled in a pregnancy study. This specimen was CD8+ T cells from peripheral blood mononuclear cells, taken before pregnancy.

The CDR3 is CASSDLTGGTQIGYTF. In DNA, the CDR3 is TGTGCCAGCAGTGATCTTACGGGGGGCACACAGATTGGCTACACCTTC. V is TRBV6-1 and J is TRBJ1-2; D possibly corresponds to TRBD1 (6 bases). The CDR3 has 16 residues. Trimming shortened V by 3 bases and J by 7 bases, and 21 bases separated the two germline ends. Germline CDR1 and CDR2: MNHNS and SASEGT.